A selection of T cell receptor beta chains follows, all from one sample in a study of T cell changes during pregnancy in multiple sclerosis. Profiled with immunoSEQ multiplex PCR; TCRdb holds only in-frame clones, not every one. The table has tens of thousands of clones, about nine tenths seen once. Sequencing was performed on CD4+ T cells from peripheral blood mononuclear cells, taken in the first trimester of pregnancy. The receptors here all came from a female donor with multiple sclerosis, enrolled in a pregnancy study. The conserved cysteine and the conserved F or W are not part of the CDR3 here. Each record gives: V gene, D gene, CDR3 protein. The D gene is left open where the match is weak.

v_call: TRBV19; d_call: TRBD2; cdr3_aa: ASSTGLAGGIDTQY
v_call: TRBV5-1; d_call: .; cdr3_aa: ASSLEFSSYNEQF
v_call: TRBV5-1; d_call: TRBD1; cdr3_aa: ASSLDGTGFGEQY
v_call: TRBV5-1; d_call: .; cdr3_aa: ASSTGYTEAF
v_call: TRBV18; d_call: TRBD1; cdr3_aa: ASSPPRGRFDTEAF
v_call: TRBV7-2; d_call: .; cdr3_aa: ASSLIRLDSYNEQF
v_call: TRBV5-3; d_call: TRBD1; cdr3_aa: ARSLRGMSGNTIY
v_call: TRBV5-1; d_call: TRBD1; cdr3_aa: ASMTGGTRETQY
v_call: TRBV5-6; d_call: .; cdr3_aa: ASSLVEGQMNTEAF
v_call: TRBV7-2; d_call: .; cdr3_aa: ASSTELYNEQF
v_call: TRBV28; d_call: .; cdr3_aa: ASSLGGGNQPQH
v_call: TRBV11-3; d_call: .; cdr3_aa: ASSSGLSYEQY
v_call: TRBV28; d_call: .; cdr3_aa: ASISGGRPYEQY
v_call: TRBV30; d_call: .; cdr3_aa: ARGSGELF
v_call: TRBV5-1; d_call: .; cdr3_aa: ASSPQWGPGVQY
v_call: TRBV4-1; d_call: TRBD2; cdr3_aa: ASSQDPPDRLLAGRGEQY
v_call: TRBV25-1; d_call: TRBD1; cdr3_aa: ANNGQDYGYT
v_call: TRBV5-1; d_call: .; cdr3_aa: ASSFPGEQF
v_call: TRBV18; d_call: .; cdr3_aa: ASSRGAGLRTEAF
v_call: TRBV7-9; d_call: .; cdr3_aa: ASSLGGSGSNQPQH
v_call: TRBV18; d_call: .; cdr3_aa: ASSPLLAQVGQETQY
v_call: TRBV10-3; d_call: .; cdr3_aa: AISLGEVGDTQY
v_call: TRBV2; d_call: .; cdr3_aa: AVGLGGADTQY
v_call: TRBV11-2; d_call: TRBD1; cdr3_aa: ASSSVSGQGPREQY
v_call: TRBV7-9; d_call: TRBD2; cdr3_aa: ASSQTGLAGVEQY
v_call: TRBV7-8; d_call: TRBD2; cdr3_aa: ASRTIAGGHNEQF
v_call: TRBV19; d_call: .; cdr3_aa: ASSRSGLSSYEQY
v_call: TRBV6-1; d_call: TRBD2; cdr3_aa: ASDRTSGLRTQY
v_call: TRBV7-2; d_call: .; cdr3_aa: ASSLEMGSLAEQF
v_call: TRBV14; d_call: .; cdr3_aa: ASSQPGMNTEAF
v_call: TRBV6-5; d_call: .; cdr3_aa: ASSYQRQKGEQY
v_call: TRBV7-3; d_call: .; cdr3_aa: ASSLGGVGRDTEAF
v_call: TRBV9; d_call: .; cdr3_aa: ASSVATGHFDGYT
v_call: TRBV5-4; d_call: .; cdr3_aa: ASTHGGLGTDTQY
v_call: TRBV5-1; d_call: TRBD1; cdr3_aa: ASSTGQGAGNIQY
v_call: TRBV29-1; d_call: TRBD2; cdr3_aa: SVEDRLADRNEQF